Included here is one TCR beta chain sequence, with context. This specimen belongs to a study of blood T cell repertoires in COVID-19. Study-level information: From T cells, B-cell-depleted T cells, or PBMCs came the material, which was cDNA or gDNA.

Under the authors' procedure: Quantification of nucleated cells was approximated via reference gene primer amplification. Sequencing used immunoSEQ multiplex PCR; TCRdb keeps in-frame clones, though not all of them. D and trimming come from the DNA, and the V and J calls and clone size come from that table. The profile shows approximately 220,000 clones, approximately 80% of them singletons. Recruitment covered under 25 US areas and drew participants whose ages spanned roughly 18 to 90 years. The sequenced material came from PBMCs or T cells enriched from blood (not recorded which). This TCR came from a woman between 40 and 50 years old with acute COVID-19.

CDR3 bases: TGTGCCACCAATCCGCAACAGGGGCTGAAAAACATTCAGTACTTC. Protein: CATNPQQGLKNIQYF. The V and J genes are TRBV6-6 and TRBJ2-4; 7 bases align to TRBD1. Germline CDR1 is MNHNY and CDR2 is SVGAGI (reference sequence). Trimming removed 10 bases from V and 4 bases from J; junction bases left unmatched: 13. The CDR3 covers 15 residues.